This T cell receptor beta chain is drawn from a study of prognosis after radiotherapy for stage I lung cancer. Researchers used two-round multiplex PCR to amplify TCR beta CDR3 starting from genomic DNA. For every TRBV and TRBJ gene, a specific primer was used in first-round PCR. TCRdb independently ran MiXCR on the multiplex PCR reads; one entry per CDR3 protein. The sample has some 27,000 distinct CDR3 sequences; roughly 31% are singletons. Study observations and caveats: The tumor specificity of expanded TCR clones remained undetermined. It was reported that patients with metastases and those without them differed in TRBV and TRBJ gene usage.

To note about this clonotype: Its antigen remains unidentified.

The V gene's germline CDR1 is KGHSH and CDR2 LQKENI. The V gene end was trimmed by 4 bases and the J gene end by 3 bases; junction bases not matched to a gene: 7. The CDR3 runs to 15 residues. The chain joins TRBV18 to TRBJ1-2; 8 bases align to TRBD1. The sequenced sample was PBMCs, obtained before or after stereotactic body radiation therapy (not recorded which). This receptor was taken from a donor over 45 with non-small cell lung cancer. The CDR3 loop reads CASSQSTGDDYGYTF. For the CDR3, the DNA is TGTGCCAGCTCACAATCGACAGGGGACGACTATGGCTACACCTTC.